The TCR beta chain under discussion was sequenced for a study of blood T cell repertoires in COVID-19. Study context: PBMCs, B-cell-depleted T cells, or T cells were the source of the cDNA or gDNA that made up the material.

The germline gives CDR1 LGHNA, CDR2 YNFKEQ. Trimming left V 3 bases short and J 7 bases short, with 10 bases between. The CDR3 consists of 13 residues. Under the authors' procedure: Reference gene primers were amplified, and this amplification served to estimate nucleated cell counts. Assay: immunoSEQ multiplex PCR; the TCRdb copy retains only in-frame clones and omits some. The V and J calls and the clone size are those of that table, but D and trimming were determined from the DNA. There are 45,000 to 60,000 clones in the sample; 86% occur only once, and around 1.4% lies in the top ten. In its sample, this clone was seen once.

Sequencing used peripheral blood. The TCR sequence derives from a man between 60 and 75 years old with acute or convalescent COVID-19. This rearrangement joins TRBV4-2 to TRBJ2-1; D possibly corresponds to TRBD2 (5 bases). In nucleotides, the CDR3 is TGTGCCAGCAGCCAGGGCCCGGGGAATGAGCAGTTCTTC. It translates to CASSQGPGNEQFF.